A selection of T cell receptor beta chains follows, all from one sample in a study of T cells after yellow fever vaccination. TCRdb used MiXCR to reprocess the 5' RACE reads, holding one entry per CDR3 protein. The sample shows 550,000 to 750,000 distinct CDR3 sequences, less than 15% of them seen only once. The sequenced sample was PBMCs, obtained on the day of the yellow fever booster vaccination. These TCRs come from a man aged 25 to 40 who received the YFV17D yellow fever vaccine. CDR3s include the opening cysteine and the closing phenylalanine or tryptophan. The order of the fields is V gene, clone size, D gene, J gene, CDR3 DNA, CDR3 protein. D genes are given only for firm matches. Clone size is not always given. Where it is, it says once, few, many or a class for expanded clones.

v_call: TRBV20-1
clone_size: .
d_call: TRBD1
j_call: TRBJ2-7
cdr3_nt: TGCAGTGCTAGAGCACCGGGACAGGGCTACGAGCAGTACTTC
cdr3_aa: CSARAPGQGYEQYF

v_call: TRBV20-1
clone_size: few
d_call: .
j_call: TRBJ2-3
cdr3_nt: TGCAGTGCTAGGAGCGGGTCTAGCACAGATACGCAGTATTTT
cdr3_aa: CSARSGSSTDTQYF

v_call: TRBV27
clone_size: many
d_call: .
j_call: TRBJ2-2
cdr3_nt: TGTGCCAGCAGTTCTTTTACCGGGGAGCTGTTTTTT
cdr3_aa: CASSSFTGELFF

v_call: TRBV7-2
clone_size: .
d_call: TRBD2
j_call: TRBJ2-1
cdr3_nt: TGTGCCAGCAGCCCCGGACTAGCGCCCTCCTACAATGAGCAGTTCTTC
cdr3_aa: CASSPGLAPSYNEQFF

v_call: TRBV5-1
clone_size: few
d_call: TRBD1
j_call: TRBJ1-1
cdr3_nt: TGCGCCAGCAGCTTGGCCGGGGGAAGGGGGCGTATTGAAGCTTTCTTT
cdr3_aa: CASSLAGGRGRIEAFF

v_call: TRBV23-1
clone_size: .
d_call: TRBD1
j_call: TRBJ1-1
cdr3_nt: TGCGCCAGCAGTCACCCCCATCCCGGGACAGGTCTGGACACTGAAGCTTTCTTT
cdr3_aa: CASSHPHPGTGLDTEAFF

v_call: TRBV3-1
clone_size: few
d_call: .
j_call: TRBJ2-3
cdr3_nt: TGTGCCAGCAGCCAACAAGTCCCTGGGACAGATACGCAGTATTTT
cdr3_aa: CASSQQVPGTDTQYF

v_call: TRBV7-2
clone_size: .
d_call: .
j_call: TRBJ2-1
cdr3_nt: TGTGCCAGCTGCCTCATAAGGAATGAGCAGTTCTTC
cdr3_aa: CASCLIRNEQFF

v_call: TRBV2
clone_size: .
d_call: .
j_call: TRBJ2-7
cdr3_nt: TGTGCCAGCATTGATCAGGGAACCTACGAGCAGTACTTC
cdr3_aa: CASIDQGTYEQYF

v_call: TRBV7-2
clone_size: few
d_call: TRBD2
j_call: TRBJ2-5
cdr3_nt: TGTGCCAGCAGCTTAGGGACTAGCGGACCACAAGAGACCCAGTACTTC
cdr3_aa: CASSLGTSGPQETQYF

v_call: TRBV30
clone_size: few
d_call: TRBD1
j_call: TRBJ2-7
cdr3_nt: TGTGCCTGGAGCAGGGGACAGGTGGCCGACGAGCAGTACTTC
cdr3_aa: CAWSRGQVADEQYF

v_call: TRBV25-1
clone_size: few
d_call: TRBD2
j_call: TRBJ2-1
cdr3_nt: TGTGCCAGCAGTGAATATATTTTTGTTCCGCGGGAGGGCTCTAACAATGAGCAGTTCTTC
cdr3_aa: CASSEYIFVPREGSNNEQFF

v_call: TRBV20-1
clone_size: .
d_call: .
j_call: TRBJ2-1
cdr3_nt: TGCAGTGCTAGTGGGGTTCCCAGCTCCTACAATGAGCAGTTCTTC
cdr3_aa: CSASGVPSSYNEQFF

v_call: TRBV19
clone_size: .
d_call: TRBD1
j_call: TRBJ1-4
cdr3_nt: TGTGCCAGTACGGACAGGGGAGGGGAAAAACTGTTTTTT
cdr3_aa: CASTDRGGEKLFF

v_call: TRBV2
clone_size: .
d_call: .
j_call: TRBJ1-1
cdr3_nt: TGTGCCAGCAGTGAAGCCGGGCTCTACACTGAAGCTTTCTTT
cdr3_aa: CASSEAGLYTEAFF

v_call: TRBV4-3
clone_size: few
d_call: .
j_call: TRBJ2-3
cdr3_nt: TGCGCCAGCAGCCAAGAAGTATTCAGCACAGATACGCAGTATTTT
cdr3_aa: CASSQEVFSTDTQYF

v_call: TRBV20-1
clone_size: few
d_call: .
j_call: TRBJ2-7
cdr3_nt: TGCAGTGCTAGCACGCGCCAATTGGAAGAGCAGTACTTC
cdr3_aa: CSASTRQLEEQYF